This TCR beta chain was profiled in a study of blood T cell repertoires in COVID-19. For the study at large: Sites across the United States, Italy and Spain contributed samples from acute and convalescent COVID-19. PBMCs, B-cell-depleted T cells, or T cells were the source of the cDNA or gDNA that made up the material.

How the authors handled the data: Estimation of nucleated cell counts was performed using reference gene primer amplification. The data were produced by immunoSEQ multiplex PCR, yet TCRdb's version contains in-frame clones alone and is incomplete. V and J calls and clone size follow that table, whereas D and trimming were derived from the DNA. This repertoire shows around 140,000 clones, about 90% found once; its top ten account for 2% to 2.5%. The CDR3 consists of 16 residues. V trimming: 5 bases; J trimming: 4 bases; junction bases outside the gene matches: 12. CDR1 and CDR2 from the germline V gene are MNHEY and SMNVEV (reference sequence). This clone was counted a few times.

The chain has TRBV27 and TRBJ2-7; 9 positions match TRBD2. This TCR derives from a man aged 45-65 years with active COVID-19. Sequencing was done on a sample of peripheral blood. CDR3 nucleotides: TGTGCCAGCAGTGCCCGGGCTAGCGGGGTCCCATACGAGCAGTACTTC. Protein sequence: CASSARASGVPYEQYF.